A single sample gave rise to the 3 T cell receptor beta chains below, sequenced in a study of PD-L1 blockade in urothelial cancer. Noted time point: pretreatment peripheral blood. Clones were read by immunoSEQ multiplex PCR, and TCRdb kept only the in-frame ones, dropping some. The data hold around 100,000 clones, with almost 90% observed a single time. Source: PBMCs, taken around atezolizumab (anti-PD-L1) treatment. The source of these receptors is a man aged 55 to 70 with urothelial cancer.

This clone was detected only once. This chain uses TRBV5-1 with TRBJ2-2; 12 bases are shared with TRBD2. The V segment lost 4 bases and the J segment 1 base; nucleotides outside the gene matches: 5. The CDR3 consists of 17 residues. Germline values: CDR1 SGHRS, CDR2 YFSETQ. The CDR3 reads CASSLWTSGMNTGELFF. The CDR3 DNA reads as TGCGCCAGCAGCCTTTGGACTAGCGGGATGAACACCGGGGAGCTGTTTTTT. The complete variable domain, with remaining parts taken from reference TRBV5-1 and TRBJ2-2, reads KAGVTQTPRYLIKTRGQQVTLSCSPISGHRSVSWYQQTPGQGLQFLFEYFSETQRNKGNFPGRFSGRQFSNSRSEMNVSTLELGDSALYLCASSLWTSGMNTGELFFGEGSRLTVL.

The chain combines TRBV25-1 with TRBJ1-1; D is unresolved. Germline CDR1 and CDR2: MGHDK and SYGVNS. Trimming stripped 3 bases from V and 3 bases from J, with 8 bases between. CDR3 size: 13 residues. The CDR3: CASSDRFDTEAFF. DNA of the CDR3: TGTGCCAGCAGTGACAGGTTTGACACTGAAGCTTTCTTT.

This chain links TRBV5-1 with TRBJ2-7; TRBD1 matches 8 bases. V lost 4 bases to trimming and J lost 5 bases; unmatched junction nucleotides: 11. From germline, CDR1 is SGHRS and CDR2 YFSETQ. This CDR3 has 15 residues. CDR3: CASSGGTGTGHEQYF. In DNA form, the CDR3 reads TGCGCCAGCAGCGGAGGCACCGGGACAGGACACGAGCAGTACTTC.